The 26 T cell receptor beta chains below come from one sample, sequenced in a study of T cells after yellow fever vaccination. TCRdb recomputed calls from the 5' RACE reads with MiXCR, one row per CDR3 protein. Altogether 200,000 to 300,000 distinct CDR3 sequences are present, 6.7% being singletons, with the ten largest covering roughly 1%. The sequencing here drew on CD4+ T cells sorted from PBMCs, taken on the day of the yellow fever booster vaccination. The receptors derive from a man younger than 45 who received the YFV17D yellow fever vaccine.

The sample holds many counts of this clonotype. J is TRBJ2-1 and V is TRBV14; 8 nucleotides match TRBD2. Losses at the gene ends were 2 bases for V and 4 bases for J; bases not matched to a gene: 4. This CDR3 comprises 15 residues. Per germline, CDR1 SGHDN and CDR2 FVKESK. The CDR3 is CASSQKLAGYNEQFF. The CDR3 DNA follows: TGTGCCAGCAGCCAAAAATTAGCGGGGTACAATGAGCAGTTCTTC.

This clonotype was detected many times. The chain employs TRBV6-5 and TRBJ2-1; D unresolved. In germline, CDR1 is MNHEY, CDR2 SVGAGI. The CDR3 contains 13 residues. Trimming removed 4 bases at V and 2 bases at J, with 6 bases between. In nucleotides, the CDR3 is TGTGCCAGCAGTTTTGGCCCCTACAATGAGCAGTTCTTC. Translated, it gives CASSFGPYNEQFF.

In this sample, this clonotype turned up many times. The genes are TRBV12-3 or TRBV12-4 and TRBJ2-2, with no clear D. V lost 6 bases to trimming and J lost 5 bases, with 7 bases between them. CDR3 size: 12 residues. CDR3 in DNA: TGTGCCAGCAGCTTCTTAACCGGGGAGCTGTTTTTT. Its translation: CASSFLTGELFF.

This clonotype showed up many times. The rearrangement links TRBV7-2 to TRBJ1-1; a weak D match, TRBD1 (6 bases). Between the trimmed V and J ends, which lost 1 base and 1 base, there was a span of 10 bases. Per germline, CDR1 SGHTA and CDR2 FQGNSA. The CDR3 length is 15 residues. CDR3 region: CASSLVARGNTEAFF. The CDR3 region has the DNA TGTGCCAGCAGCTTAGTGGCCAGGGGGAACACTGAAGCTTTCTTT.

This clonotype came up many times. The chain links TRBV20-1 to TRBJ2-6; TRBD2 aligns across 8 bases. Per the germline V gene, CDR1 is DFQATT and CDR2 is SNEGSKA (reference sequence). The CDR3 is 17 amino acids. V shed 1 base, J shed 4 bases, and the junction held 9 bases outside the gene matches. The CDR3 DNA sequence: TGCAGTGCTAGAGCGCCAGCGGGAGTCCCCGGGGCCAACGTCCTGACTTTC. This gives the protein CSARAPAGVPGANVLTF.

A few counts support this clonotype. V usage is TRBV24-1 and J usage is TRBJ2-3; D is uncertain. This CDR3 spans 13 amino acids. Germline V gene data show CDR1 as KGHDR and CDR2 as SFDVKD. V was clipped by 1 base and J by 3 bases, with 4 bases between them. The CDR3 region has the DNA TGTGCCACCAGTGATTTCTGGACAGATACGCAGTATTTT. Translation gives CATSDFWTDTQYF.

This clonotype was seen more than once but under ten times. This sequence joins TRBV15 and TRBJ2-1; 8 nucleotides align to TRBD1. The CDR3 contains 15 residues. V was pared by 0 bases and J by 8 bases, with 6 bases of the junction left unmatched. In germline, CDR1 is LNHNV, CDR2 YYDKDF (reference sequence). The CDR3: CATSRDGQGPDEQFF. For the CDR3, the DNA is TGTGCCACCAGCAGAGATGGACAGGGCCCGGATGAGCAGTTCTTC.

This clonotype was counted at least ten times. The rearrangement joins TRBV2 to TRBJ2-7; no firm D call. CDR1 SNHLY and CDR2 FYNNEI come from the germline V gene. The CDR3 is made up of 15 amino acids. Trimming took off 6 bases at V and 0 bases at J, with 15 bases between the two ends. This CDR3 is CASSKASPSSYEQYF. CDR3 DNA sequence: TGTGCCAGCAGCAAGGCGAGCCCGAGCTCCTACGAGCAGTACTTC.

The V call is TRBV6-4, the J call TRBJ2-5; D possibly uses TRBD1 or TRBD2 (5 bases each). In germline, CDR1 is MRHNA, CDR2 SNTAGT. The V gene lost 5 bases and the J gene lost 0 bases, with 25 bases spanning the gap. This CDR3 comprises 19 residues. CDR3 protein: CASSWDRWGRQKYQETQYF. CDR3 sequence (DNA): TGTGCCAGCAGTTGGGACCGCTGGGGCAGGCAGAAGTACCAAGAGACCCAGTACTTC.

CDR3 sequence: CAISEGGGSSYEQYF. The CDR3 DNA is TGTGCCATCAGTGAAGGTGGGGGTAGCTCCTACGAGCAGTACTTC. The chain employs TRBV10-3 and TRBJ2-7; either TRBD1 or TRBD2 may fit D (5 bases each). The CDR3 contains 15 residues. Germline V CDR1 and CDR2: ENHRY, SYGVKD. Deletions cut 3 bases from V and 0 bases from J, with 12 bases between.

This clonotype was seen repeatedly, ten times or more. V usage is TRBV30 and J usage is TRBJ2-1, with no clear D. CDR1 is GTSNPN and CDR2 is SVGIG in the germline V gene (reference sequence). The CDR3 runs to 11 residues. With 6 bases removed from V and 8 bases from J, the gap between germline ends came to 11 bases. In nucleotides, the CDR3 is TGTGCCTGTCTAGAATGGGATGAGCAGTTCTTC. This encodes CACLEWDEQFF.

This clonotype was found a few times. V gene TRBV4-2 combines with J gene TRBJ2-3, with 9 nucleotides matching TRBD1. The junction had 7 bases not matched to a gene; V was cut back by 4 bases and J by 5 bases. Germline V gene data show CDR1 as LGHNA and CDR2 as YNFKEQ. This CDR3 has 15 amino acids. CDR3 nucleotide sequence: TGTGCCAGCAGCCTCCTACAGGGGGCAAGAGATACGCAGTATTTT. Translation: CASSLLQGARDTQYF.

This clonotype has more than one count but fewer than ten. The rearrangement links TRBV11-2 to TRBJ2-3, with D unclear. The CDR3 is 12 amino acids. The ends were cut back, 7 bases at V and 6 bases at J, with 11 bases in the middle. Germline V gene lookup returns CDR1 SGHAT and CDR2 FQNNGV. This CDR3 is CASIDRGDTQYF. CDR3 in DNA: TGTGCCAGCATTGACCGTGGGGATACGCAGTATTTT.

In this sample, this clonotype turned up a few times. This chain uses TRBV20-1 with TRBJ2-1; D perhaps matches TRBD2 (6 bases). The germline V and J ends were trimmed by 2 bases and 9 bases, with 20 bases remaining between them. The CDR3 is 15 amino acids. Looked up from germline, CDR1 is DFQATT and CDR2 is SNEGSKA (reference sequence). In DNA, the CDR3 is TGCAGTGCTAGACTCGGGACTCCTCGCAATGGTGAGCAGTTCTTC. Translation: CSARLGTPRNGEQFF.

This clonotype showed up just a few times. For the CDR3, the DNA is TGTGCCTGGAGTGTAGTGGGAGAAGAGACCCAGTACTTC. Translating gives CAWSVVGEETQYF. The rearrangement links TRBV30 to TRBJ2-5, with D maybe TRBD2 (5 bases). Deletions cut 0 bases from V and 3 bases from J, with 8 bases between. The CDR3 contains 13 residues. Germline CDR1 and CDR2: GTSNPN and SVGIG (reference sequence). The whole variable domain, remainder taken from reference TRBV30 and TRBJ2-5, is SQTIHQWPATLVQPVGSPLSLECTVEGTSNPNLYWYRQAAGRGLQLLFYSVGIGQISSEVPQNLSASRPQDRQFILSSKKLLLSDSGFYLCAWSVVGEETQYFGPGTRLLVL.

The V and J genes are TRBV18 and TRBJ2-2; 12 bases align to TRBD2. V lost 3 bases, J lost 0 bases, and 2 bases stayed unmatched. Germline values: CDR1 KGHSH, CDR2 LQKENI. The CDR3 contains 17 residues. CDR3 coding DNA: TGTGCCAGCTCACCGGGACTAGCGGGTGCGAACACCGGGGAGCTGTTTTTT. This encodes CASSPGLAGANTGELFF.

This clonotype showed up just a few times. The chain links TRBV20-1 to TRBJ2-5; D is perhaps TRBD2 (6 bases). This CDR3 has 13 residues. Germline V CDR1 and CDR2: DFQATT, SNEGSKA (reference sequence). Trimming cost V 3 bases and J 6 bases, with 14 bases left between them. The CDR3 nucleotides read TGCAGTGCTAGGCACGGGAGTTGGCAGACCCAGTACTTC. Its translation is CSARHGSWQTQYF.

This clonotype came up many times. This chain uses TRBV11-1 with TRBJ2-4; D is ambiguous. This CDR3 comprises 18 residues. Germline V gene data show CDR1 as SGHAT and CDR2 as FQDESV (reference sequence). Trimming left V 6 bases short and J 5 bases short, with 26 bases between. The CDR3 sequence is CASSFPPGGHVDENIQYF. The CDR3 region has the DNA TGTGCCAGCAGTTTCCCCCCTGGTGGGCATGTGGATGAAAACATTCAGTACTTC. The full variable domain, its missing parts supplied by reference TRBV11-1 and TRBJ2-4, is EAEVAQSPRYKITEKSQAVAFWCDPISGHATLYWYRQILGQGPELLVQFQDESVVDDSQLPKDRFSAERLKGVDSTLKIQPAELGDSAMYLCASSFPPGGHVDENIQYFGAGTRLSVL.

This clonotype was seen a few times. The chain uses TRBV3-1 and TRBJ2-7; the match to TRBD2 covers 10 bases. Germline V CDR1 and CDR2: LGHDT, YNNKEL (reference sequence). CDR3 length equals 15 residues. Unmatched junction bases numbered 11, after V lost 5 bases and J lost 7 bases. Here the CDR3 reads CASSIRLAGGVEQYF. CDR3 coding DNA: TGTGCCAGCAGCATCCGATTAGCGGGAGGAGTTGAGCAGTACTTC.

This clonotype was counted ten times or more. V gene TRBV11-2 combines with J gene TRBJ2-4; TRBD2 aligns across 11 bases. Germline V gene sequence: CDR1 SGHAT, CDR2 FQNNGV. The trim removed 4 bases at V and 5 bases at J, leaving 1 base unmatched. The CDR3 spans 14 residues. The CDR3 nucleotides are TGTGCCAGCAGCTCGGGACTAGCGGAAAACATTCAGTACTTC. As protein: CASSSGLAENIQYF.

In this sample, this clonotype turned up many times. V and J are TRBV6-2 or TRBV6-3 and TRBJ1-5, with D tentatively TRBD1 (5 bases). Germline CDR1 MNHEY, CDR2 SVGEGT. CDR3 length: 14 residues. V lost 6 bases and J 6 bases, leaving 15 bases between the germline ends. This CDR3 reads CASRGTGVGQPQHF. In DNA form, the CDR3 reads TGTGCCAGCAGAGGGACGGGGGTGGGTCAGCCCCAGCATTTT.

This clonotype was observed many times. The V call is TRBV7-2, the J call TRBJ2-1; D is perhaps TRBD2 (7 bases). This CDR3 is built from 14 residues. Looked up from germline, CDR1 is SGHTA and CDR2 is FQGNSA. Trimming left V 1 base short and J 13 bases short, with 17 bases between. CDR3 sequence (DNA): TGTGCCAGCAGCTTAGGGGGGGGCGGCAGAACCCAGTTCTTC. This gives the protein CASSLGGGGRTQFF.

About this clonotype: One junction end does not reproduce the germline sequence, and a read error may be involved. This rearrangement joins TRBV14 to TRBJ2-2; unclear D gene. Germline V CDR1 and CDR2: SGHDN, FVKESK. The CDR3 is 16 residues long. The chain's CDR3 is CANSQGFRLHTGELFF. The CDR3 nucleotides read TGTGCCAACAGCCAAGGTTTTAGGCTCCACACCGGGGAGCTGTTTTTT.

This chain joins TRBV28 and TRBJ1-5; unclear D gene. The CDR3 runs 13 residues. The V and J ends lost 7 bases and 7 bases respectively, with 14 bases between them. CDR1 and CDR2 (germline): MDHEN, SYDVKM. The DNA of the CDR3 is TGTGCCAGCATCGAAGATAATGGCCAGCCCCAGCATTTT. This sequence encodes CASIEDNGQPQHF.

V and J are TRBV23-1 and TRBJ2-7; maybe TRBD2 (5 bases). TRBV23-1 is an ORF, and what it does is uncertain. The CDR3 length is 13 residues. Written as DNA, the CDR3 is TGCGTCTGCAGGCTGCAGAGGGATTACGAGCAGTACTTC. Translated: CVCRLQRDYEQYF.

The chain links TRBV5-5 to TRBJ2-7; possibly TRBD1 or TRBD2 for D (5 bases each). Deletions cut 4 bases from V and 2 bases from J, with 13 bases between. The germline V gene has CDR1 SGHKS and CDR2 YYEKEE (reference sequence). The CDR3 consists of 14 residues. Here the CDR3 reads CASSPDVGPYEQYF. CDR3 in DNA: TGTGCCAGCAGCCCTGACGTGGGACCCTACGAGCAGTACTTC.